The present TCR beta chain was sequenced within a study of shared T cell receptors in the human thymus. Profiling relied on immunoSEQ multiplex PCR, and the TCRdb table lists in-frame clones only, not all of them. Of some 720,000 clones listed, more than 75% were seen once; the top ten hold around 0.0099%. This CDR3 is built from 12 residues. Germline V gene sequence: CDR1 SQVTM, CDR2 ANQGSEA. V shed 1 base and J shed 16 bases, with 17 bases lying between them. A further study also used this sample, focusing on human thymus T cells.

Sequenced sample: thymocytes. J is TRBJ2-1 and V is TRBV29-1; D is perhaps TRBD1 (5 bases). This TCR was recovered from a boy under two years old with a congenital heart defect. CDR3 amino acids: CSVEGWGPPLFF. In nucleotides, the CDR3 is TGCAGCGTTGAAGGGTGGGGCCCCCCGTTATTCTTC.